These 29 T cell receptor beta chains came from one sample sequenced in a study of cytomegalovirus exposure and HLA in healthy donors. Both 60 Vbeta primers and 13 Jbeta primers went into the PCR. TCRdb keeps only in-frame clones here, not all; method: immunoSEQ multiplex PCR. The sample comprises fewer than 100,000 clones, about 80% of which are singletons, and 0.7% to 0.85% rests with the top ten. The sequenced sample was PBMCs. The receptors originated from a woman aged 55-75 years in good health and CMV-seronegative.

The rearrangement links TRBV6-1 to TRBJ1-3, with D uncertain. The germline gives CDR1 MNHNS, CDR2 SASEGT. V was trimmed by 7 bases and J by 3 bases, leaving 16 bases between them. The CDR3 is 15 amino acids. The CDR3 loop is CASTTAGFSGNTIYF. In DNA form, the CDR3 reads TGTGCCAGCACAACAGCCGGCTTTAGTGGAAACACCATATATTTT.

V gene TRBV18 combines with J gene TRBJ2-7; D perhaps matches TRBD1 (6 bases). Per the germline V gene, CDR1 is KGHSH and CDR2 is LQKENI. Between the trimmed V and J ends, which lost 4 bases and 2 bases, there was a span of 18 bases. This CDR3 contains 16 residues. Here the CDR3 reads CASSRTGQGTTYEQYF. The DNA for the CDR3 is TGTGCCAGCTCACGAACCGGACAAGGGACAACCTACGAGCAGTACTTC.

This rearrangement joins TRBV2 to TRBJ2-7; D possibly corresponds to TRBD2 (6 bases). V was clipped by 3 bases and J by 2 bases, with 14 bases between them. The germline V gene encodes CDR1 SNHLY and CDR2 FYNNEI. There are 15 residues in the CDR3. The CDR3 DNA follows: TGTGCCAGCAGTGATGCGCGGGATCTCGCCTACGAGCAGTACTTC. This translates into CASSDARDLAYEQYF. Variable domain in full (rest from reference TRBV2 and TRBJ2-7): EPEVTQTPSHQVTQMGQEVILRCVPISNHLYFYWYRQILGQKVEFLVSFYNNEISEKSEIFDDQFSVERPDGSNFTLKIRSTKLEDSAMYFCASSDARDLAYEQYFGPGTRLTVT.

DNA for the CDR3: TGTGCCAGCAGACCAGGGGGGATCCGAGAGACCCAGTACTTC. It codes for CASRPGGIRETQYF. V gene TRBV7-6 combines with J gene TRBJ2-5; the D gene is possibly TRBD1 (7 bases). With 6 bases removed from V and 4 bases from J, the gap between germline ends came to 15 bases. The CDR3 covers 14 residues. Germline values: CDR1 SGHVS, CDR2 FNYEAQ.

This chain uses TRBV10-3 with TRBJ1-5; D remains ambiguous. The V end lost 0 bases, the J end lost 6 bases, and 15 bases lay between the germline ends. Per the germline V gene, CDR1 is ENHRY and CDR2 is SYGVKD. This CDR3 region has 16 residues. CDR3 residues: CAISESYRQDGQPQHF. In DNA form, the CDR3 reads TGTGCCATCAGTGAGTCGTACCGCCAGGATGGTCAGCCCCAGCATTTT.

This clone was counted a single time. CDR3 region: CASSLSIGSYEQYF. CDR3 DNA: TGTGCCAGCAGTTTATCGATCGGGTCCTACGAGCAGTACTTC. J is TRBJ2-7 and V is TRBV27; D gene unclear. The CDR3 runs to 14 residues. V was pared by 0 bases and J by 1 base, with 7 bases between. Germline V gene data show CDR1 as MNHEY and CDR2 as SMNVEV (reference sequence).

The chain has TRBV9 and TRBJ2-1, with D unclear. Germline loops: CDR1 SGDLS, CDR2 YYNGEE. Trimming left V 0 bases short and J 6 bases short, with 4 bases between. This CDR3 has 12 amino acids. CDR3 sequence: CASSVAPNEQFF. CDR3 coding DNA: TGTGCCAGCAGCGTAGCTCCCAATGAGCAGTTCTTC.

This clone has only a few counts. V is TRBV19 and J is TRBJ1-1; TRBD1 is a possible D gene (5 bases). Germline V gene sequence: CDR1 LNHDA, CDR2 SQIVND (reference sequence). The ends were cut back, 7 bases at V and 3 bases at J, with 12 bases in the middle. This CDR3 is built from 13 residues. CDR3 loop: CASTLGGDTEAFF. The CDR3 bases are TGTGCCAGTACCCTCGGGGGGGACACTGAAGCTTTCTTT.

This clone has only one observation. V and J are TRBV4-3 and TRBJ1-3; no clear D gene. With 4 bases removed from V and 0 bases from J, the gap between germline ends came to 13 bases. Germline V gene data show CDR1 as LGHNA and CDR2 as YSLEER. The CDR3 has 16 residues. The CDR3 DNA follows: TGCGCCAGCAGCCTTTCATACACATTCTCTGGAAACACCATATATTTT. Translated, it gives CASSLSYTFSGNTIYF.

The V call is TRBV19, the J call TRBJ1-3; 7 nucleotides agree with TRBD1. Germline V gene sequence: CDR1 LNHDA, CDR2 SQIVND (reference sequence). With V trimmed by 3 bases and J by 0 bases, 5 bases remained unmatched. CDR3 length equals 16 residues. CDR3 coding DNA: TGTGCCAGTAGTATCTGGGGACAGAGCTCTGGAAACACCATATATTTT. Its translation: CASSIWGQSSGNTIYF. Variable domain in full (rest from reference TRBV19 and TRBJ1-3): DGGITQSPKYLFRKEGQNVTLSCEQNLNHDAMYWYRQDPGQGLRLIYYSQIVNDFQKGDIAEGYSVSREKKESFPLTVTSAQKNPTAFYLCASSIWGQSSGNTIYFGEGSWLTVV.

The rearrangement joins TRBV19 to TRBJ2-5; the match to TRBD1 covers 8 bases. The CDR3 runs 14 residues. Germline loops: CDR1 LNHDA, CDR2 SQIVND (reference sequence). Trimming at V came to 3 bases and at J to 5 bases, leaving 5 bases not matched to a gene. The CDR3 nucleotides are TGTGCCAGTAGTATCGGACAGGGAAAGGAGACCCAGTACTTC. The encoded protein is CASSIGQGKETQYF. The full variable domain, in which reference TRBV19 and TRBJ2-5 provide the parts outside the CDR3, is DGGITQSPKYLFRKEGQNVTLSCEQNLNHDAMYWYRQDPGQGLRLIYYSQIVNDFQKGDIAEGYSVSREKKESFPLTVTSAQKNPTAFYLCASSIGQGKETQYFGPGTRLLVL.

This clone was counted a single time. The rearrangement uses TRBV6-5 and TRBJ2-5, with a possible D match to TRBD1 (6 bases). This CDR3 has 11 residues. From germline, CDR1 is MNHEY and CDR2 SVGAGI. V gave up 7 bases and J gave up 5 bases, with 8 bases separating them. The chain's CDR3 is CASIQGETQYF. The CDR3 DNA reads TGTGCCAGCATCCAGGGGGAGACCCAGTACTTC.

The V call is TRBV25-1, the J call TRBJ2-1, with a tentative D call TRBD1 (6 bases). The CDR3 extends over 16 amino acids. Germline assignment: CDR1 MGHDK and CDR2 SYGVNS. Trimming pared 2 bases from V and 3 bases from J, leaving 14 bases between. CDR3: CASSEKTGRNYNEQFF. The CDR3 nucleotides read TGTGCCAGCAGTGAAAAAACAGGGCGAAACTACAATGAGCAGTTCTTC.

V gene TRBV9 combines with J gene TRBJ2-7; 11 bases map to TRBD2. The CDR3 is 16 residues long. The V segment lost 1 base and the J segment 4 bases; nucleotides outside the gene matches: 7. CDR1 and CDR2 (germline): SGDLS, YYNGEE. CDR3 loop: CASSVRASGGSYEQYF. The CDR3 nucleotides are TGTGCCAGCAGCGTAAGGGCTAGCGGGGGGTCTTACGAGCAGTACTTC.

This clone appeared a single time. The chain links TRBV19 to TRBJ2-2; D is perhaps TRBD2 (5 bases). The CDR3 contains 16 residues. The germline CDR1 and CDR2 sequences are LNHDA and SQIVND (reference sequence). V was clipped by 3 bases and J by 1 base, with 12 bases between them. For the CDR3, the DNA is TGTGCCAGTAGTATTTCGGGGATAGGGAACACCGGGGAGCTGTTTTTT. Translating it yields CASSISGIGNTGELFF.

This clone was counted only a few times. The chain links TRBV4-3 to TRBJ2-3, with 8 bases matching TRBD2. Germline lookup yields CDR1 LGHNA and CDR2 YSLEER. V shed 0 bases and J 3 bases; nucleotides not matched to a gene: 5. This CDR3 region has 16 residues. This CDR3 reads CASSQDPGGLTDTQYF. The CDR3 coding sequence is TGCGCCAGCAGCCAAGACCCGGGGGGGCTAACAGATACGCAGTATTTT.

The CDR3 sequence: CASSSKDTQPNYGYTF. The CDR3 DNA follows: TGTGCCAGCAGTTCAAAGGACACGCAACCTAACTATGGCTACACCTTC. The chain has TRBV6-5 and TRBJ1-2; weak D call: TRBD1 (5 bases). The V gene lost 4 bases and the J gene lost 0 bases, with 15 bases spanning the gap. Germline V gene sequence: CDR1 MNHEY, CDR2 SVGAGI. The CDR3 is 16 residues long.

The rearrangement uses TRBV29-1 and TRBJ2-5; maybe TRBD1 (6 bases). Germline lookup yields CDR1 SQVTM and CDR2 ANQGSEA. This CDR3 contains 12 residues. Trimming cost V 5 bases and J 7 bases, with 14 bases left between them. The CDR3 here is CSVWDNRGTQYF. The CDR3 nucleotides read TGCAGCGTTTGGGACAATCGGGGGACCCAGTACTTC.

The chain combines TRBV6-1 with TRBJ1-3; D gene uncertain. The ends were cut back, 1 base at V and 0 bases at J, with 7 bases in the middle. Germline V lookup: CDR1 MNHNS, CDR2 SASEGT. The CDR3 runs 15 residues. The CDR3 sequence is CASSEESYSGNTIYF. CDR3 sequence (DNA): TGTGCCAGCAGTGAAGAATCTTACTCTGGAAACACCATATATTTT.

The V and J genes are TRBV30 and TRBJ1-4, with 8 nucleotides matching TRBD1. V dropped 5 bases and J dropped 7; count of bases not matched to a gene: 15. The CDR3 length is 16 residues. CDR1 is GTSNPN and CDR2 is SVGIG in the germline V gene (reference sequence). CDR3 amino acids: CAWGAGQGFHGEKLFF. DNA for the CDR3: TGTGCCTGGGGCGCCGGACAGGGTTTCCATGGTGAAAAACTGTTTTTT.

The rearrangement links TRBV6-5 to TRBJ2-7, with TRBD2 matching 10 bases. V dropped 2 bases and J dropped 0; count of bases not matched to a gene: 4. Germline V gives CDR1 MNHEY, CDR2 SVGAGI. The CDR3 runs to 16 residues. Written as DNA, the CDR3 is TGTGCCAGCAGTTACCTTCCTAGCGGGAGCTCCTACGAGCAGTACTTC. Protein sequence: CASSYLPSGSSYEQYF.

The J gene is TRBJ2-2, the V gene TRBV27, with D unclear. In germline, CDR1 is MNHEY, CDR2 SMNVEV (reference sequence). Trimming removed 2 bases from V and 6 bases from J, with 4 bases in between. The length of the CDR3 is 12 residues. CDR3 DNA sequence: TGTGCCAGCAGTTTAGCGGCCGGGGAGCTGTTTTTT. The encoded protein is CASSLAAGELFF.

The chain employs TRBV5-1 and TRBJ2-5; D is uncertain. The CDR3 runs to 13 residues. V was clipped by 0 bases and J by 2 bases, with 5 bases between them. Germline-derived CDR1 and CDR2 are SGHRS and YFSETQ. CDR3 loop: CASSLGRQETQYF. DNA for the CDR3: TGCGCCAGCAGCTTGGGGCGGCAAGAGACCCAGTACTTC.

This clone has just one count. The J gene is TRBJ2-7, the V gene TRBV2; 9 nucleotides agree with TRBD2. V dropped 7 bases and J dropped 2; count of bases not matched to a gene: 9. The CDR3 sequence is 15 residues long. Germline CDR1 SNHLY, CDR2 FYNNEI. The CDR3 bases are TGTGCCAGCACGAGTCCGTCTAGCGGGACCTACGAGCAGTACTTC. As protein: CASTSPSSGTYEQYF.

The V gene is TRBV25-1, the J gene TRBJ2-1, with D tentatively TRBD2 (6 bases). This CDR3 has 15 amino acids. V shed 5 bases and J shed 5 bases, with 16 bases lying between them. The germline V gene has CDR1 MGHDK and CDR2 SYGVNS. The CDR3 region has the DNA TGTGCCAGCAGTCGACAGAGACTAGGGGACAATGAGCAGTTCTTC. It codes for CASSRQRLGDNEQFF.

The chain couples TRBV5-6 to TRBJ2-2; possible D gene TRBD1, 6 bases. V was pared by 0 bases and J by 6 bases, with 12 bases between. This CDR3 is 15 amino acids long. The V gene's germline CDR1 is SGHDT and CDR2 YYEEEE. The CDR3 protein is CASSLGLQGPGELFF. CDR3 DNA: TGTGCCAGCAGCTTGGGACTACAGGGTCCCGGGGAGCTGTTTTTT.

The chain joins TRBV7-2 to TRBJ1-6; 8 positions match TRBD1. CDR3 length: 16 amino acids. V shed 5 bases and J 7 bases; nucleotides not matched to a gene: 10. Germline CDR1 SGHTA, CDR2 FQGNSA. CDR3 amino acids: CASSPRQGSVNSPLHF. CDR3 nucleotide sequence: TGTGCCAGCAGCCCAAGACAGGGGAGCGTAAATTCACCCCTCCACTTT. Full variable domain (rest looked up from reference TRBV7-2 and TRBJ1-6): GAGVSQSPSNKVTEKGKDVELRCDPISGHTALYWYRQSLGQGLEFLIYFQGNSAPDKSGLPSDRFSAERTGGSVSTLTIQRTQQEDSAVYLCASSPRQGSVNSPLHFGNGTRLTVT.

The V call is TRBV7-9, the J call TRBJ2-1; 10 nucleotides agree with TRBD1. The CDR3 length is 17 residues. Germline V gene lookup returns CDR1 SEHNR and CDR2 FQNEAQ (reference sequence). Trimming at V came to 6 bases and at J to 7 bases, leaving 15 bases not matched to a gene. The CDR3 nucleotides are TGTGCCAGCAGTCCCTACGGCGGGACAGGGGTTGGAAATGAGCAGTTCTTC. It is translated as CASSPYGGTGVGNEQFF.

The V call is TRBV5-4, the J call TRBJ1-1; 9 nucleotides align to TRBD1. V shed 0 bases and J 10 bases; nucleotides not matched to a gene: 7. The CDR3 contains 14 residues. Per germline, CDR1 SGHNT and CDR2 YYREEE (reference sequence). The CDR3 reads CASSLEQGARGAFF. CDR3 in DNA: TGTGCCAGCAGCTTGGAACAGGGGGCGAGAGGAGCTTTCTTT. The variable domain in full, with the rest retrieved from reference TRBV5-4 and TRBJ1-1, is ETGVTQSPTHLIKTRGQQVTLRCSSQSGHNTVSWYQQALGQGPQFIFQYYREEENGRGNFPPRFSGLQFPNYSSELNVNALELDDSALYLCASSLEQGARGAFFGQGTRLTVV.